The 23 T cell receptor beta chains below were found in one sample sequenced in a study of blood T cells in healthy people across ages. A sample-barcoded 5' primer and a J-beta primer mix were used in a second PCR of roughly 7 to 12 cycles. TCRdb called the 5' RACE reads again in MiXCR, with one record for every CDR3 protein. The top ten hold about two fifths of the sample, which has around 750,000 distinct CDR3 sequences, around half seen once. The sequencing sample was made of blood. The receptors derive from a man at least 80 years old in good health.

The rearrangement links TRBV29-1 to TRBJ1-2; no clear D gene. CDR3 size: 14 residues. Germline lookup yields CDR1 SQVTM and CDR2 ANQGSEA. V was trimmed by 7 bases and J by 5 bases, leaving 20 bases between them. DNA for the CDR3: TGCAGCGCTGTCGCCAGACCGGGCCCATATGGCTACACCTTC. It encodes CSAVARPGPYGYTF. The full variable domain, completed using reference TRBV29-1 and TRBJ1-2, is SAVISQKPSRDICQRGTSLTIQCQVDSQVTMMFWYRQQPGQSLTLIATANQGSEATYESGFVIDKFPISRPNLTFSTLTVSNMSPEDSSIYLCSAVARPGPYGYTFGSGTRLTVV.

This chain joins TRBV12-3 or TRBV12-4 and TRBJ2-1, with TRBD2 matching 9 bases. This CDR3 contains 14 residues. Trimming cost V 0 bases and J 9 bases; bases outside gene matches: 3. CDR3 amino acids: CASSLASGRTEQFF. The CDR3 bases are TGTGCCAGCAGTTTAGCTAGCGGGAGAACTGAGCAGTTCTTC.

J is TRBJ2-3 and V is TRBV14; TRBD2 matches 8 bases. V dropped 3 bases and J dropped 14; count of bases not matched to a gene: 22. The CDR3 has 17 amino acids. Germline V gene data show CDR1 as SGHDN and CDR2 as FVKESK. The CDR3: CASSQRPGLGGHRYAYF. The CDR3 DNA sequence: TGTGCCAGCAGCCAGAGACCGGGACTAGGTGGGCACAGATACGCGTATTTT.

V is TRBV14 and J is TRBJ1-5, with a possible D match to TRBD1 (5 bases). Between the trimmed V and J ends, which lost 2 bases and 6 bases, there was a span of 11 bases. Per germline, CDR1 SGHDN and CDR2 FVKESK. CDR3 size: 14 residues. The CDR3 sequence: CASSQWGVGQPQHF. CDR3 coding DNA: TGTGCCAGCAGCCAATGGGGGGTTGGTCAGCCCCAGCATTTT. Full variable domain (missing parts from reference TRBV14 and TRBJ1-5): EAGVTQFPSHSVIEKGQTVTLRCDPISGHDNLYWYRRVMGKEIKFLLHFVKESKQDESGMPNNRFLAERTGGTYSTLKVQPAELEDSGVYFCASSQWGVGQPQHFGDGTRLSIL.

The J gene is TRBJ2-1, the V gene TRBV27, with 8 bases fitting TRBD1. The CDR3 has 16 amino acids. Germline V gives CDR1 MNHEY, CDR2 SMNVEV (reference sequence). V lost 1 base to trimming and J lost 7 bases; unmatched junction nucleotides: 9. The CDR3 loop reads CASSLWSGQGVNEQFF. In nucleotides, the CDR3 is TGTGCCAGCAGTTTATGGTCCGGACAGGGTGTGAATGAGCAGTTCTTC.

The CDR3 loop reads CATVGGSSYNEQFF. In nucleotides, the CDR3 is TGTGCCACCGTCGGAGGGAGCTCCTACAATGAGCAGTTCTTC. The genes are TRBV6-6 and TRBJ2-1; TRBD2 is a possible D gene (6 bases). V gave up 10 bases and J gave up 0 bases, with 13 bases separating them. Germline CDR1 and CDR2: MNHNY and SVGAGI (reference sequence). This CDR3 spans 14 amino acids.

A few counts support this clonotype. The chain uses TRBV20-1 and TRBJ2-5; a weak D match, TRBD2 (5 bases). Germline CDR1 reads DFQATT; CDR2 reads SNEGSKA (reference sequence). With 5 bases removed from V and 2 bases from J, the gap between germline ends came to 9 bases. This CDR3 comprises 12 residues. The CDR3 is CSAGLLQETQYF. CDR3 sequence (DNA): TGCAGTGCTGGACTGCTACAAGAGACCCAGTACTTC.

The V call is TRBV2, the J call TRBJ1-6, with D unresolved. CDR3 size: 13 residues. Per the germline V gene, CDR1 is SNHLY and CDR2 is FYNNEI. With 8 bases removed from V and 5 bases from J, the gap between germline ends came to 10 bases. CDR3 sequence (DNA): TGTGCCAGCCTCGGTCGGAATAATTCACCCCTCCACTTT. Translated, it gives CASLGRNNSPLHF.

The sample holds a few counts of this clonotype. This sequence joins TRBV2 and TRBJ2-4, with D tentatively TRBD2 (6 bases). Matching the DNA end better, TRBJ2-5 makes the J call doubtful. The CDR3 is 14 amino acids. Germline CDR1 SNHLY, CDR2 FYNNEI. The DNA for the CDR3 is TGTGCCAGCAGTGCGGGCGGGAAGCAAGAGACCCAGTACTTC. Translating it yields CASSAGGKQETQYF.

This clonotype was seen a few times. The chain carries TRBV12-3 or TRBV12-4 and TRBJ2-7, with D unclear. Trimming removed 2 bases at V and 4 bases at J, with 12 bases between. The CDR3 contains 14 residues. Written as DNA, the CDR3 is TGTGCCAGCAGTTTAAACGGGCTGCTATACGAGCAGTACTTC. Translated: CASSLNGLLYEQYF.

Many counts were recorded for this clonotype. The chain employs TRBV29-1 and TRBJ1-2; D gene uncertain. Germline CDR1 SQVTM, CDR2 ANQGSEA. The CDR3 has 11 amino acids. Trimming stripped 0 bases from V and 10 bases from J, with 9 bases between. The DNA of the CDR3 is TGCAGCGTTGAAGAAGGGAAGTCCTACACCTTC. This translates into CSVEEGKSYTF.

The chain recombines TRBV7-8 with TRBJ1-1, with D uncertain. Per the germline V gene, CDR1 is SGHVS and CDR2 is FQNEAQ. With 2 bases removed from V and 1 base from J, the gap between germline ends came to 11 bases. The CDR3 length is 15 residues. CDR3 bases: TGTGCCAGCAGCTTAAGTGCAATGACGAACACTGAAGCTTTCTTT. Protein product: CASSLSAMTNTEAFF. The full variable domain, in which reference TRBV7-8 and TRBJ1-1 provide the parts outside the CDR3, is GAGVSQSPRYKVAKRGQDVALRCDPISGHVSLFWYQQALGQGPEFLTYFQNEAQLDKSGLPSDRFFAERPEGSVSTLKIQRTQQEDSAVYLCASSLSAMTNTEAFFGQGTRLTVV.

The chain is built from TRBV6-5 and TRBJ2-7, with D maybe TRBD1 (6 bases). V was shortened by 6 bases and J by 4 bases, with 22 bases between the two germline ends. The CDR3 is 16 amino acids. CDR1 and CDR2 (germline): MNHEY, SVGAGI. CDR3 in amino acids: CASSRARDTAFYEQYF. CDR3 in DNA: TGTGCCAGCAGCCGGGCCCGGGACACGGCCTTTTACGAGCAGTACTTC.

Points on this clonotype: One end of the junction fails to match germline, which may point to a read error. The J gene is TRBJ2-5, the V gene TRBV5-1; D could derive from TRBD1 or TRBD2 (5 bases each). There are 16 residues in the CDR3. CDR1 is SGHRS, CDR2 YFSETQ, per germline. The CDR3 spells CASSLTGQAIQDTQYF. The CDR3 nucleotides read TGCGCCAGCAGCTTGACGGGGCAAGCCATCCAAGACACCCAGTACTTC.

The chain combines TRBV7-9 with TRBJ1-2, with D hard to call. CDR1 and CDR2 (germline): SEHNR, FQNEAQ (reference sequence). The length of the CDR3 is 14 residues. Trimming removed 2 bases at V and 2 bases at J, with 9 bases between. The CDR3 DNA is TGTGCCAGCAGCTTACTTACAGCCAACTATGGCTACACCTTC. Protein product: CASSLLTANYGYTF.

The table lists this clonotype with a few counts. The chain combines TRBV6-5 with TRBJ2-1; 10 bases fit TRBD2. This CDR3 spans 15 amino acids. The V segment lost 0 bases and the J segment 14 bases; nucleotides outside the gene matches: 10. Germline CDR1 and CDR2: MNHEY and SVGAGI. The CDR3 nucleotides read TGTGCCAGCAGTTACTCCGCTCAAGAGAGCGGGAGGGAGTTCTTC. As protein: CASSYSAQESGREFF.

The V gene is TRBV2, the J gene TRBJ2-7, with a weak D call TRBD2 (6 bases). The CDR3 consists of 13 residues. Germline loops: CDR1 SNHLY, CDR2 FYNNEI. V lost 3 bases to trimming and J lost 4 bases, with 10 bases between them. CDR3 amino acids: CASSDASGYEQYF. Written as DNA, the CDR3 is TGTGCCAGCAGTGATGCCAGCGGGTACGAGCAGTACTTC.

The V call is TRBV12-3 or TRBV12-4, the J call TRBJ1-5; TRBD1 might be the D (5 bases). V shed 0 bases and J shed 4 bases, with 10 bases lying between them. CDR3 length equals 15 residues. CDR3 nucleotides: TGTGCCAGCAGTTTAGCCGGGGACTTGAATCAGCCCCAGCATTTT. Protein product: CASSLAGDLNQPQHF.

This clonotype was found a few times. The chain has TRBV11-2 and TRBJ2-5; 7 nucleotides agree with TRBD2. Unmatched junction bases numbered 9, after V lost 5 bases and J lost 3 bases. The CDR3 spans 15 residues. CDR1 and CDR2 (germline): SGHAT, FQNNGV. The DNA of the CDR3 is TGTGCCAGCAGCCGGAGGGCGGCGGGAGAAGAGACCCAGTACTTC. It codes for CASSRRAAGEETQYF.

This clonotype has more than one count but fewer than ten. The chain carries TRBV7-6 and TRBJ2-5, with D maybe TRBD2 (5 bases). V was pared by 3 bases and J by 5 bases, with 16 bases between. Germline CDR1 SGHVS, CDR2 FNYEAQ. This CDR3 comprises 15 residues. The CDR3 DNA is TGTGCCAGCAGCTTGGGTACTAGTGCCCAGGAGACCCAGTACTTC. Translating gives CASSLGTSAQETQYF.

The CDR3 DNA reads as TGTGCCAGCAGCTTCGACGGAGAAATGAACATTCAGTACTTC. Protein sequence: CASSFDGEMNIQYF. V is TRBV12-3 or TRBV12-4 and J is TRBJ2-7; D call uncertain. The J call may not be correct, given that the DNA end is closer to TRBJ2-4. The CDR3 is made up of 14 amino acids.

The chain couples TRBV6-5 to TRBJ1-1; 10 bases fit TRBD1. Germline V gene sequence: CDR1 MNHEY, CDR2 SVGAGI. CDR3 length equals 14 residues. V gave up 5 bases and J gave up 3 bases; unmatched junction bases: 3. The CDR3, as DNA: TGTGCCAGCAGTGGGGGACAGGGGTACACTGAAGCTTTCTTT. It is translated as CASSGGQGYTEAFF.

This clonotype was counted a single time. The chain employs TRBV28 and TRBJ1-2; 10 bases line up with TRBD1. CDR1 is MDHEN and CDR2 is SYDVKM in the germline V gene. Germline trimming cut 8 bases from V and 1 base from J; bases unmatched to any gene: 7. The CDR3 runs to 15 residues. The CDR3 loop is CASGDRGRNNYGYTF. The CDR3 DNA reads TGTGCCAGCGGTGACAGGGGGCGAAATAACTATGGCTACACCTTC.